Listed below are T cell receptor beta chains from one sample, sequenced in a study of OX40 agonist ivuxolimab in advanced cancers. Clones were sequenced by immunoSEQ multiplex PCR, and TCRdb holds only the in-frame ones, with some missing. This sample has 65,000 to 90,000 clones, with about four fifths found just once. The starting material was CD4+ or CD8+ T cells sorted from blood, obtained in a trial of the OX40 agonist ivuxolimab. These receptors were taken from an adult with an advanced solid tumor such as melanoma, head and neck, liver or kidney cancer. CDR3s include the opening cysteine and the closing phenylalanine or tryptophan. The D gene is left open where the match is weak. Size values are once, few and many counts, or a class for expanded clones, and some rows have none.

V	J	D	size	DNA	CDR3
TRBV5-5	TRBJ2-3	TRBD1	NA	TGTGCCAGCAGCCAGGGACAGTTTTCTGATACGCAGTATTTT	CASSQGQFSDTQYF
TRBV6-5	TRBJ2-7	TRBD1	NA	TGTGCCATCAGGGAGACAGGGATCTCCTACGAGCAGTACTTC	CAIRETGISYEQYF
TRBV6-5	TRBJ1-5	NA	NA	TGTGCCAGCAGTTACTCGGGTCGAGGACAGCCTCAGCATTTT	CASSYSGRGQPQHF
TRBV6-6	TRBJ1-1	NA	NA	TGTGCCAGCAGCGCGGCGCTCGGGAACACTGAAGCTTTCTTT	CASSAALGNTEAFF
TRBV15	TRBJ2-1	NA	NA	TGTGCCACCAGCAGAGATGAAAATGAGCAGTTCTTC	CATSRDENEQFF
TRBV18	TRBJ1-4	NA	NA	TGTGCCAGCTCACTCGGGGCCGCTAATGAAAAACTGTTTTTT	CASSLGAANEKLFF
TRBV19	TRBJ1-1	NA	NA	TGTGCCAGTAGTAAATGGACAGCTAACACTGAAGCTTTCTTT	CASSKWTANTEAFF
TRBV4-2	TRBJ2-1	TRBD1	NA	TGTGCCAGCAGCCAAGTTACTAGTGTCAGGGGGTCCTACAATGAGCAGTTCTTC	CASSQVTSVRGSYNEQFF
TRBV11-3	TRBJ2-1	TRBD2	NA	TGTGCCAGCAGCCAAGGAGTTCAAGCGGGGGGAGATGAGCAGTTCTTC	CASSQGVQAGGDEQFF
TRBV5-1	TRBJ1-2	NA	NA	TGCGCCAGCAGCCTCGGACAGAACCCAGCTCCGGATGGCTACACCTTC	CASSLGQNPAPDGYTF
TRBV29-1	TRBJ1-1	NA	NA	TGCAGCGTCGTTTTGGGAGAAGCTTTCTTT	CSVVLGEAFF
TRBV27	TRBJ2-2	NA	NA	TGTGCCAGCAGCCTGGGGACGGTGAACACCGGGGAGCTGTTTTTT	CASSLGTVNTGELFF
TRBV7-3	TRBJ1-1	NA	few	TGTGCCAGCAGCTTATCTTCAGGGGCCACTGAAGCTTTCTTT	CASSLSSGATEAFF
TRBV6-6	TRBJ1-3	NA	NA	TGTGCCAGCAACATCTCTTGGACTCCTGGAAACACCATATATTTT	CASNISWTPGNTIYF
TRBV7-8	TRBJ2-2	NA	NA	TGTGCCAGCAGCTTACTGCTGGGGAGGAACACCGGGGAGCTGTTTTTT	CASSLLLGRNTGELFF
TRBV6-6	TRBJ1-6	NA	NA	TGTGCCAGCAGTTACTCGACAAGGTCCTATAATTCACCCCTCCACTTT	CASSYSTRSYNSPLHF
TRBV6-1	TRBJ1-1	NA	once	TGTGCCAGCGGAATACCCGGGTCCACGGAAGCTTTCTTT	CASGIPGSTEAFF
TRBV2	TRBJ1-1	TRBD1	NA	TGTGCCAGCAGTCGGGACAGCTCGAACACTGAAGCTTTCTTT	CASSRDSSNTEAFF